The 7 T cell receptor beta chains reported below all come from one sample, sequenced in a study of CD8 T cells in Susac syndrome. When the RNA was reverse transcribed, random hexamers were used with an input of roughly 0.45 to 1 ug. TCRdb reprocessed the immunoSEQ multiplex PCR reads with MiXCR, giving one entry per CDR3 protein. The table records fewer than 250,000 distinct CDR3 sequences, roughly 92% of them present only once. The sequencing input was CD4+ T cells from PBMCs. Receptors were obtained from a human donor in good health.

The CDR3 sequence is CASSLPYRNTEAFF. The CDR3, as DNA: TGTGCCAGCAGTCTCCCCTACAGGAACACTGAAGCTTTCTTT. The chain links TRBV2 to TRBJ1-1; no reliable D call. The CDR3 has 14 amino acids. Trimming stripped 5 bases from V and 1 base from J, with 11 bases between. Germline values: CDR1 SNHLY, CDR2 FYNNEI.

The chain joins TRBV5-1 to TRBJ2-1, with D possibly matching TRBD1 (7 bases). Germline assignment: CDR1 SGHRS and CDR2 YFSETQ. This CDR3 spans 17 amino acids. V was cut by 2 bases and J by 5 bases, with 20 bases left in between. The CDR3 nucleotides are TGCGCCAGCAGCTTTACAGGGGTCAAGGGACTTGACAATGAGCAGTTCTTC. Amino acids: CASSFTGVKGLDNEQFF.

This clonotype was detected only once. The gene calls are TRBV6-1 and TRBJ2-1; 12 bases fit TRBD1. The CDR3 covers 17 residues. The germline gives CDR1 MNHNS, CDR2 SASEGT. V gave up 6 bases and J gave up 7 bases; unmatched junction bases: 13. The DNA of the CDR3 is TGTGCCAGCAGCCGTTCTGCCGGGACAGGGGGCATAAATGAGCAGTTCTTC. Protein sequence: CASSRSAGTGGINEQFF.

The CDR3 DNA reads as TGTGCCAGCAGCAGCCCCAACGACGAAAAACTGTTTTTT. This translates into CASSSPNDEKLFF. The rearrangement links TRBV5-5 to TRBJ1-4; D unclear. The CDR3 has 13 residues. Germline V gene lookup returns CDR1 SGHKS and CDR2 YYEKEE (reference sequence). V lost 4 bases to trimming and J lost 8 bases, with 12 bases between them.

CDR3 in DNA: TGTGCCAGCACCCCTCGACCAAACACTGAAGCTTTCTTT. It specifies CASTPRPNTEAFF. The rearrangement uses TRBV6-8 and TRBJ1-1; D gene uncertain. Germline CDR1 MNHGY, CDR2 SAAAGT. The ends were cut back, 7 bases at V and 2 bases at J, with 11 bases in the middle. The CDR3 runs 13 residues.

This chain joins TRBV20-1 and TRBJ1-5; D not certain. Germline V gives CDR1 DFQATT, CDR2 SNEGSKA (reference sequence). With 2 bases removed from V and 10 bases from J, the gap between germline ends came to 12 bases. There are 12 residues in the CDR3. The DNA for the CDR3 is TGCAGTGCTAGATTTGGGGTCGCACCCCAGCATTTT. Translation gives CSARFGVAPQHF.

This chain joins TRBV6-5 and TRBJ1-1; weak D call: TRBD1 (6 bases). Germline assignment: CDR1 MNHEY and CDR2 SVGAGI. Trimming removed 7 bases from V and 0 bases from J, with 12 bases in between. The length of the CDR3 is 14 residues. CDR3 residues: CASTTGGLNTEAFF. In nucleotides, the CDR3 is TGTGCCAGCACCACGGGGGGCTTGAACACTGAAGCTTTCTTT.